These 16 T cell receptor beta chains share one sample of origin, sequenced in a study of human T cells and chemical hapten exposure. Documented time point: pre-sensitization, week 0. Sample treatment: therapeutic diphenylcyclopropenone sensitization with weekly scalp DPC. TCRdb passed the RACE reads through MiXCR, listing each CDR3 protein once. The data contain over 300,000 distinct CDR3 sequences, 5% to 6.5% of them singletons. Sequencing used whole blood, obtained in connection with sensitization to the hapten diphenylcyclopropenone (DPC). These TCRs come from a woman in her fifties or sixties with alopecia areata. Some clones in this sample may be carry-over from other donors' samples.

V and J are TRBV5-6 and TRBJ1-1, with unresolved D. Germline V gives CDR1 SGHDT, CDR2 YYEEEE. Trimming cost V 2 bases and J 4 bases, with 9 bases left between them. The CDR3 extends over 13 amino acids. Here the CDR3 DNA reads TGTGCCAGCAGCTTCTTCCCCGGCACTGAAGCTTTCTTT. This encodes CASSFFPGTEAFF. Based on the CDR3 plus reference TRBV5-6 and TRBJ1-1, the full variable domain is DAGVTQSPTHLIKTRGQQVTLRCSPKSGHDTVSWYQQALGQGPQFIFQYYEEEERQRGNFPDRFSGHQFPNYSSELNVNALLLGDSALYLCASSFFPGTEAFFGQGTRLTVV.

There are a few counts of this clonotype. The chain recombines TRBV11-2 with TRBJ2-2, with 9 bases identical to TRBD2. The CDR3 has 19 amino acids. Germline CDR1 SGHAT, CDR2 FQNNGV. J lost 4 bases, V lost 5 bases, and 17 bases had no gene match. The CDR3 here is CASSVRGGRAKGRTGELFF. In DNA form, the CDR3 reads TGTGCCAGCAGCGTCCGTGGCGGGAGGGCCAAGGGCCGCACCGGGGAGCTGTTTTTT.

This sequence joins TRBV20-1 and TRBJ2-6; D uncertain. CDR1 is DFQATT and CDR2 is SNEGSKA in the germline V gene (reference sequence). This CDR3 comprises 14 residues. The V end was cut by 6 bases, the J end by 1 base, with 10 bases between. This CDR3 reads CSARGGSGANVLTF. In DNA form, the CDR3 reads TGCAGTGCCCGAGGTGGTTCTGGGGCCAACGTCCTGACTTTC.

About this clonotype itself: An end of the junction differs from the germline gene, which may be a read error. V and J are TRBV18 and TRBJ2-3; 8 positions agree with TRBD2. The germline V gene encodes CDR1 KGHSH and CDR2 LQKENI. This CDR3 comprises 15 residues. CDR3 sequence reads: CASSLSGASRDTQYF. The CDR3 DNA sequence: TGTGCCAGCTCGCTTAGCGGGGCCAGCAGAGATACGCAGTATTTT.

This clonotype was seen at least ten times. The CDR3 loop reads CASSSRGTGQETQYF. The CDR3 DNA sequence: TGTGCCAGCAGTTCCCGGGGGACTGGCCAAGAGACCCAGTACTTC. The chain uses TRBV6-2 or TRBV6-3 and TRBJ2-5; D might be TRBD2 (6 bases). Per the germline V gene, CDR1 is MNHEY and CDR2 is SVGEGT. The CDR3 length is 15 residues. V lost 4 bases, J lost 1 base, and 13 bases lay in between.

This clonotype came up many times. The chain combines TRBV6-5 with TRBJ2-5; maybe TRBD1 (5 bases). Germline V lookup: CDR1 MNHEY, CDR2 SVGAGI. CDR3 length: 14 residues. V was shortened by 4 bases and J by 2 bases, with 11 bases between the two germline ends. CDR3 protein: CASSWQGPQETQYF. CDR3 sequence (DNA): TGTGCCAGCAGTTGGCAGGGCCCTCAAGAGACCCAGTACTTC.

This clonotype was seen more than once but under ten times. The J gene is TRBJ1-2, the V gene TRBV20-1; D gene uncertain. Germline V gene sequence: CDR1 DFQATT, CDR2 SNEGSKA (reference sequence). CDR3 length equals 16 residues. V dropped 7 bases and J dropped 10 bases, with 31 bases sitting between them. CDR3 region: CSVPGSGPFRPFYYTF. The CDR3 nucleotides read TGCAGTGTTCCCGGATCAGGACCCTTCAGGCCTTTTTACTACACCTTC.

The chain combines TRBV20-1 with TRBJ2-7, with D possibly matching TRBD2 (6 bases). The germline V and J ends were trimmed by 0 bases and 0 bases, with 12 bases remaining between them. In germline, CDR1 is DFQATT, CDR2 SNEGSKA (reference sequence). This CDR3 is 15 amino acids long. Here the CDR3 DNA reads TGCAGTGCTAGAGAAGTGGGACTTCCCTCCTACGAGCAGTACTTC. Translation gives CSAREVGLPSYEQYF.

This clonotype was observed many times. V gene TRBV4-1 combines with J gene TRBJ1-2; weak D call: TRBD1 (5 bases). V was pared by 3 bases and J by 1 base, with 9 bases between. Germline V CDR1 and CDR2: MGHRA, YSYEKL. The CDR3 spans 14 residues. Written as DNA, the CDR3 is TGCGCCAGCAGCCAGGGGCCTTTTAACTATGGCTACACCTTC. Its protein product is CASSQGPFNYGYTF.

The chain links TRBV12-3 or TRBV12-4 to TRBJ1-5; D gene ambiguous. Deletions cut 2 bases from V and 0 bases from J, with 8 bases between. The length of the CDR3 is 15 residues. CDR3 residues: CASSLRANSNQPQHF. In nucleotides, the CDR3 is TGTGCCAGCAGTTTAAGGGCAAATAGCAATCAGCCCCAGCATTTT.

This clonotype was detected many times. The chain joins TRBV6-2 or TRBV6-3 to TRBJ1-5; tentatively, D is TRBD1 (5 bases). This CDR3 has 15 residues. Germline V CDR1 and CDR2: MNHEY, SVGEGT. Trimming cost V 2 bases and J 0 bases, with 8 bases left between them. The CDR3 reads CASSYVGDSNQPQHF. For the CDR3, the DNA is TGTGCCAGCAGTTACGTAGGGGATAGCAATCAGCCCCAGCATTTT.

This clonotype was seen repeatedly, ten times or more. This sequence joins TRBV28 and TRBJ2-6; TRBD2 matches 7 bases. Germline V gene sequence: CDR1 MDHEN, CDR2 SYDVKM. CDR3 size: 19 residues. After removal of 4 bases from V and 0 bases from J, the junction contained 12 bases not matched to a gene. The CDR3 protein is CASSWETYRGSSGANVLTF. CDR3 coding DNA: TGTGCCAGCAGTTGGGAAACTTATCGCGGGAGCTCTGGGGCCAACGTCCTGACTTTC.

This clonotype was seen at least ten times. V gene TRBV24-1 combines with J gene TRBJ2-5; D is unresolved. There are 15 residues in the CDR3. CDR1 KGHDR and CDR2 SFDVKD come from the germline V gene. V was cut by 4 bases and J by 0 bases, with 11 bases left in between. CDR3 nucleotides: TGTGCCACCAGTGAAGGCTCGACGTACCAAGAGACCCAGTACTTC. It encodes CATSEGSTYQETQYF.

This clonotype was seen more than once but under ten times. The chain recombines TRBV9 with TRBJ2-3; 10 bases align to TRBD2. CDR1 and CDR2 from the germline V gene are SGDLS and YYNGEE. J gave up 6 bases and V 0 bases, and 4 bases lay outside the gene matches. The CDR3 sequence is 15 residues long. CDR3 coding DNA: TGTGCCAGCAGCGTAGTTGGTAGCGGGGGGGATACGCAGTATTTT. Residues: CASSVVGSGGDTQYF.

This clonotype was observed many times. The rearrangement links TRBV10-3 to TRBJ1-4; possible D gene TRBD1, 5 bases. Per germline, CDR1 ENHRY and CDR2 SYGVKD. CDR3 length equals 18 residues. V was pared by 2 bases and J by 8 bases, with 24 bases between. CDR3 in amino acids: CAISEGPAPQGQHEKLFF. In nucleotides, the CDR3 is TGTGCCATCAGTGAGGGCCCCGCTCCTCAGGGTCAGCACGAAAAACTGTTTTTT.

In this sample, this clonotype turned up many times. The rearrangement joins TRBV7-2 to TRBJ2-7; a weak D match, TRBD2 (7 bases). Per the germline V gene, CDR1 is SGHTA and CDR2 is FQGNSA. CDR3 size: 14 residues. Trimming removed 6 bases from V and 3 bases from J, with 15 bases in between. The CDR3 loop is CASSRGAASYEQYF. In nucleotides, the CDR3 is TGTGCCAGCAGTCGGGGGGCAGCCAGCTACGAGCAGTACTTC.